This T cell receptor (beta chain) was found in a study of CD8 T cells in Susac syndrome (dated by TCRdb to between 2018 and 2020). Regarding the study in general: Whether CD8+ T cell activation and differentiation in Susac syndrome was antigen driven was tested using repertoire sequencing.

CDR1 and CDR2, per the germline V gene, are SGHTA and FQGNSA. The trim is 5 bases for V and 5 bases for J, with a gap of 12 bases between the germline ends. The CDR3 numbers 13 residues from cysteine through phenylalanine. Only the CDR3 DNA is retained, 39 bases long and in frame from the first base. A single count supports this clonotype. It lacks a known antigen. Base quality data are lacking; no much larger clone is found one base away. A lone read is weak support. RNA was extracted using the RNeasy kit, and roughly 0.5 to 1 ug of the RNA was reverse transcribed with random hexamers. The immunoSEQ multiplex PCR assay, covering 54 Vbeta and 13 Jbeta segments, was used to amplify TCR beta CDR3 regions. To correct PCR amplification bias, a synthetic template baseline was used for both primer optimization and computational correction. On the study's bioinformatics: Reads were assigned to V, D and J genes according to IMGT and analyzed in immunoSEQ Analyzer, with only productive sequences retained. Clonality was computed as one minus Shannon entropy normalized by log2 of the number of productive unique sequences. For each patient and control, public and private clones were evaluated among the 100 most prevalent clones. Clones were defined as Susac-specific when absent from the healthy and MS cohorts, from fewer than 1,200 published viral clones and from other ImmuneACCESS disease sequences. Clones were called with MiXCR by TCRdb after fastp trimmed the public reads at Q25, and only in-frame beta chains were retained. Rows are combined by CDR3 protein, so each entry shows the most common genes and DNA. None of the V and J calls come from the authors' own analysis; TCRdb made them. The sample yields around 300,000 distinct CDR3 sequences; about 91% were counted once. The top ten hold more than 0.06% of the sample.

General findings and caveats noted by the study authors: The study acknowledged that relatively few individuals were included in the TCR sequencing and HLA analysis.

Peripheral blood CD8+ and CD4+ T cells from healthy donors, Susac syndrome patients and multiple sclerosis patients were profiled by high-throughput TCR beta sequencing. Treatment-naive patients with stable or active relapsing-remitting disease fulfilling revised McDonald criteria were used as multiple sclerosis controls. Bulk CD8+ and CD4+ T cells were purified by magnetic negative isolation, while CD8+ TEMRA cells were enriched using FACS. Blood was collected in EDTA tubes and processed within 24 hours, with PBMCs isolated through density gradient centrifugation. PBMCs intended for TCR sequencing were frozen in liquid nitrogen and were later thawed in a 37 degrees C water bath. The sorted or isolated CD4+, CD8+ and CD8+ TEMRA cells reached a purity of at least 90%.

This TCR was sampled from a human donor with multiple sclerosis. Sequenced sample: CD4+ T cells from PBMCs. The sequence joins TRBV7-2 to TRBJ2-5; the D gene is unclear. The nucleotides read TGTGCCAGCAGCCCCGACCTGTGGGAGACCCAGTACTTC. This sequence encodes CASSPDLWETQYF.